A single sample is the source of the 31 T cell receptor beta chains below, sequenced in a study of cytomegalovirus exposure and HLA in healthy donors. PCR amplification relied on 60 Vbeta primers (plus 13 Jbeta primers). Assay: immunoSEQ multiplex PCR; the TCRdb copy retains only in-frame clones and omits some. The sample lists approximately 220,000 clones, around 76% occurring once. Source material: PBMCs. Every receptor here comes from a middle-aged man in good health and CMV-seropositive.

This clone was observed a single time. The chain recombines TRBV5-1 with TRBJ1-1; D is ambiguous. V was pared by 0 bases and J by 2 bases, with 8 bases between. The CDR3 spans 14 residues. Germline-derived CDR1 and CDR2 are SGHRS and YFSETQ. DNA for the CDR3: TGCGCCAGCAGCTTGGCACAGTCTAACACTGAAGCTTTCTTT. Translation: CASSLAQSNTEAFF.

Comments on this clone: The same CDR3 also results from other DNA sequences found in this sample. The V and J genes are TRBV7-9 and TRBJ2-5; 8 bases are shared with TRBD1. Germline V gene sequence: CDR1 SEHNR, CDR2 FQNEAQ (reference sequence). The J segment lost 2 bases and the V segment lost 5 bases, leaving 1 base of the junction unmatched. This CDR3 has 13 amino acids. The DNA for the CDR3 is TGTGCCAGCAGCCGGACAGGGCAAGAGACCCAGTACTTC. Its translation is CASSRTGQETQYF.

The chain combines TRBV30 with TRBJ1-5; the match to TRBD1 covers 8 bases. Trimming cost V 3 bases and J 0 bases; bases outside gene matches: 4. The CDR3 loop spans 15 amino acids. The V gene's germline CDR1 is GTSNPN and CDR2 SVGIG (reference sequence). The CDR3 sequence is CAWSDRGFSNQPQHF. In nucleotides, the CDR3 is TGTGCCTGGAGCGACAGGGGATTTAGCAATCAGCCCCAGCATTTT.

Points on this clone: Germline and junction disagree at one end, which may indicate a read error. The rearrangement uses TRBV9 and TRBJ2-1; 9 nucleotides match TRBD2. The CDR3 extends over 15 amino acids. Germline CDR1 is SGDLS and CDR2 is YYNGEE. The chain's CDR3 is CASSVGTSSYNERFF. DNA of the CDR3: TGTGCCAGCAGCGTCGGGACTAGCAGCTACAATGAGCGGTTCTTC.

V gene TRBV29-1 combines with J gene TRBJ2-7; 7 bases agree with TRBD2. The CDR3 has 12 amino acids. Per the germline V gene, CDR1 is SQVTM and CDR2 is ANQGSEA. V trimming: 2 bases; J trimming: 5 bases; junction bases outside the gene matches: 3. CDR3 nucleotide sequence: TGCAGCGTTGAAAGTGCGGGGGACGAGCAGTACTTC. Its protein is CSVESAGDEQYF.

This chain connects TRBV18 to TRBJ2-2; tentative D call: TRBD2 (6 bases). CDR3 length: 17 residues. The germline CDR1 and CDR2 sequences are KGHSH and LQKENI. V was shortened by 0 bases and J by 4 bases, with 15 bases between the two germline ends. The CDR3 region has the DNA TGTGCCAGCTCACCACCGGAGCTTGGGGGGTCCACCGGGGAGCTGTTTTTT. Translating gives CASSPPELGGSTGELFF.

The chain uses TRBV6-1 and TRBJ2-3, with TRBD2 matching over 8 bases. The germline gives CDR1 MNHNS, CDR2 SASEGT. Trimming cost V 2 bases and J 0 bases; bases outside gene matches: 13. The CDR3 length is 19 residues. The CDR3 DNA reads TGTGCCAGCAGTGAAAGAGGTCTCCCGGGACTAGGGAGCACAGATACGCAGTATTTT. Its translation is CASSERGLPGLGSTDTQYF.

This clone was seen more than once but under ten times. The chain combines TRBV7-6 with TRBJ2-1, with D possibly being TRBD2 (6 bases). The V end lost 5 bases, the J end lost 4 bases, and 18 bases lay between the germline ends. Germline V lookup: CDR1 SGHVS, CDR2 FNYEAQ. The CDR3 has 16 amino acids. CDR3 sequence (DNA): TGTGCCAGCAGCCCCCCGGGGGATCCTAGATACAATGAGCAGTTCTTC. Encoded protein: CASSPPGDPRYNEQFF.

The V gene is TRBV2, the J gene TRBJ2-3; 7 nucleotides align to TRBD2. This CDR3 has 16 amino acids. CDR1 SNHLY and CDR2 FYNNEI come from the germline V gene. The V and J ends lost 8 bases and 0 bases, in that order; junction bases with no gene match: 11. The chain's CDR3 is CASRGVTSVSTDTQYF. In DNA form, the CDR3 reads TGTGCCAGCCGGGGGGTAACAAGCGTAAGCACAGATACGCAGTATTTT.

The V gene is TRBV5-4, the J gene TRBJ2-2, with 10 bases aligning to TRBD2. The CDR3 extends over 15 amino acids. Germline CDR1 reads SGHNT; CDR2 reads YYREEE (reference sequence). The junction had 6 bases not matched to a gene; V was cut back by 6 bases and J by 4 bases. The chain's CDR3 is CASKAGGPATGELFF. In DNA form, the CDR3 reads TGTGCCAGCAAAGCGGGAGGGCCAGCCACCGGGGAGCTGTTTTTT.

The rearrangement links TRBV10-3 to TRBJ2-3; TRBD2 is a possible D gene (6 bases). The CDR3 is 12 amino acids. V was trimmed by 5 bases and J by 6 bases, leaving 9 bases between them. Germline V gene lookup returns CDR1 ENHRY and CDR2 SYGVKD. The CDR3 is CAISRAGDTQYF. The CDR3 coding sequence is TGTGCCATCAGTCGGGCGGGGGATACGCAGTATTTT.

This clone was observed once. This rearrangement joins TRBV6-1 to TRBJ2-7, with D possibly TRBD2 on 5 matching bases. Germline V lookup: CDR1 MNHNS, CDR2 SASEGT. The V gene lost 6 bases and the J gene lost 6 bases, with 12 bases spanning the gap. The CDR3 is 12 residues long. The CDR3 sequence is CASSRGFGEQYV. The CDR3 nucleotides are TGTGCCAGCAGCCGAGGGTTCGGCGAGCAGTACGTC.

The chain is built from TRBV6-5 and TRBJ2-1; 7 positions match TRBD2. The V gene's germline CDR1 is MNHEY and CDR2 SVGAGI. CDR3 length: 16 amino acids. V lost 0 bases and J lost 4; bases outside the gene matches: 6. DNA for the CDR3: TGTGCCAGCAGTTACTCGGGAGGGAGTTTGTACAATGAGCAGTTCTTC. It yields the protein CASSYSGGSLYNEQFF.

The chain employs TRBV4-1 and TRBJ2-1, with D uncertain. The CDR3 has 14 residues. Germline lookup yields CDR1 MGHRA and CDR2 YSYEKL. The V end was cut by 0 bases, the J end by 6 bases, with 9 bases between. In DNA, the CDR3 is TGCGCCAGCAGCCAAGATCTAGAAATCAATGAGCAGTTCTTC. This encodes CASSQDLEINEQFF.

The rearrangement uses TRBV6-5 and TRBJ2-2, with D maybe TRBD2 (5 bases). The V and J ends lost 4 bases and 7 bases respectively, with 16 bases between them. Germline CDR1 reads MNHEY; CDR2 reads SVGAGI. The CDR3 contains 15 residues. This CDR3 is CASSSGGSGDGELFF. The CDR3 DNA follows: TGTGCCAGCAGTTCCGGAGGCTCCGGTGACGGGGAGCTGTTTTTT.

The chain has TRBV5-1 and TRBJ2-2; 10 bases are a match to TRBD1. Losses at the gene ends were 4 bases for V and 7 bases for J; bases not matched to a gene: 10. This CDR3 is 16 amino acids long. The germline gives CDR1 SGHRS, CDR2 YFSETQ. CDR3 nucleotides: TGCGCCAGCAGCCGAGGCGGGACAGGGGAGGTCGGGGAGCTGTTTTTT. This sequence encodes CASSRGGTGEVGELFF.

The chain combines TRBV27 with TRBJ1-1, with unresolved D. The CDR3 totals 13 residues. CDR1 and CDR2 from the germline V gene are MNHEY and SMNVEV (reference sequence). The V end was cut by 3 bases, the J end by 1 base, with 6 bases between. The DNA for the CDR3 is TGTGCCAGCAGTTTCCACACGAACACTGAAGCTTTCTTT. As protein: CASSFHTNTEAFF.

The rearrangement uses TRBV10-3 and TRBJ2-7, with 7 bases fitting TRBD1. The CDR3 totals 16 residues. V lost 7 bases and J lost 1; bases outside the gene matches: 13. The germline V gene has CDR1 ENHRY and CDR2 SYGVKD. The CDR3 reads CAINRRRDSTSYEQYF. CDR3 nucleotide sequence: TGTGCCATCAACAGACGCCGGGACAGTACTTCCTACGAGCAGTACTTC.

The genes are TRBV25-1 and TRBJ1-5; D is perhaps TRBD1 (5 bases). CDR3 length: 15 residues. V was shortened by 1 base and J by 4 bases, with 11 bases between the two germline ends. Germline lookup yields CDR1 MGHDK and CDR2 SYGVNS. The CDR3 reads CASSEWGDQNQPQHF. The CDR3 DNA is TGTGCCAGCAGTGAATGGGGGGATCAAAATCAGCCCCAGCATTTT.

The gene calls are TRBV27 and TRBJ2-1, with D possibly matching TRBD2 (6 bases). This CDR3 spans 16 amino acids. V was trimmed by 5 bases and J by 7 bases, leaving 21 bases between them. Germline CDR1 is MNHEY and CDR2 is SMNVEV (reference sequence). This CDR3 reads CASSNYLAEGRNEQFF. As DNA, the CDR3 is TGTGCCAGCAGTAACTACCTGGCGGAGGGCCGGAATGAGCAGTTCTTC.

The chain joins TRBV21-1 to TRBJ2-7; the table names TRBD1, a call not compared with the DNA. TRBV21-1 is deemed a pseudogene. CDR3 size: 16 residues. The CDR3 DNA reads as TGTGCCAGCAGCAAAGGGGGCAGGGGGAATACGTACGAGCAGTACGTC. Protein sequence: CASSKGGRGNTYEQYV.

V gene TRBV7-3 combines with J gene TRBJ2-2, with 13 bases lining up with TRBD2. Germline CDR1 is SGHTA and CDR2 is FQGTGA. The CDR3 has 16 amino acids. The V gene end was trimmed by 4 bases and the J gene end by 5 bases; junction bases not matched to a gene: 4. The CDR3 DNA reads TGTGCCAGCAGCTCGAAACTAGCGGGAGGGACCGGGGAGCTGTTTTTT. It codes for CASSSKLAGGTGELFF.

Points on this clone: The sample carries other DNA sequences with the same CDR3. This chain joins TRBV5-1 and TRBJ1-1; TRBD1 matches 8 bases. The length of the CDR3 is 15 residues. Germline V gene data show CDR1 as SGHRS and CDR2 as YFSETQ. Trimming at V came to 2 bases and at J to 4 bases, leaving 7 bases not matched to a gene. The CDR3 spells CASSLSQGAITEAFF. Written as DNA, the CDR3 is TGCGCCAGCAGCTTATCGCAGGGGGCTATCACTGAAGCTTTCTTT.

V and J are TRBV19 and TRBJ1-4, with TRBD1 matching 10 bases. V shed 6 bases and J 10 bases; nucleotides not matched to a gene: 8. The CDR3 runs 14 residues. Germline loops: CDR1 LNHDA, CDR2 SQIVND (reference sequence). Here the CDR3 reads CASRPGTGERKLFF. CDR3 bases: TGTGCCAGTAGACCCGGGACAGGGGAACGAAAACTGTTTTTT.

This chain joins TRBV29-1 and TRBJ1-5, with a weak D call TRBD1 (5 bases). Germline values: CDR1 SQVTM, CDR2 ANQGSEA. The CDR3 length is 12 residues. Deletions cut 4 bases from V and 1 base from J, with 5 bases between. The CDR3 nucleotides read TGCAGCGTTGGGACAAGCAATCAGCCCCAGCATTTT. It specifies CSVGTSNQPQHF.

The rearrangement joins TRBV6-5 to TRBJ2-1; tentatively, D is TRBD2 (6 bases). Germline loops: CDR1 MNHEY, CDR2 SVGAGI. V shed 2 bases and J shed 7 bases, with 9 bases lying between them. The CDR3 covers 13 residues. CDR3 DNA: TGTGCCAGCAGTTACGCAGGAGGGAATGAGCAGTTCTTC. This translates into CASSYAGGNEQFF.

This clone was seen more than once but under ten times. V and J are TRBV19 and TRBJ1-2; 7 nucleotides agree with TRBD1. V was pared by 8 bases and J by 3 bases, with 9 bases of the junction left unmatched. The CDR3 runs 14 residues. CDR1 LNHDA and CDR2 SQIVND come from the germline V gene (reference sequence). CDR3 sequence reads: CASRYRGLDYGYTF. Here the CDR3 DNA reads TGTGCCAGTCGCTACAGGGGTTTGGACTATGGCTACACCTTC. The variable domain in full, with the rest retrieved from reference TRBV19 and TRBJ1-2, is DGGITQSPKYLFRKEGQNVTLSCEQNLNHDAMYWYRQDPGQGLRLIYYSQIVNDFQKGDIAEGYSVSREKKESFPLTVTSAQKNPTAFYLCASRYRGLDYGYTFGSGTRLTVV.

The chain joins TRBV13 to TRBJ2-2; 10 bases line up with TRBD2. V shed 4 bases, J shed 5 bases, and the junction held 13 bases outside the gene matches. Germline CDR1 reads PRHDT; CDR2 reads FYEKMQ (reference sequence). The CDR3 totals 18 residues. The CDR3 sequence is CASSSTTLAGPYTGELFF. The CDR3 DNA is TGTGCCAGCAGCTCCACGACACTAGCGGGGCCGTATACCGGGGAGCTGTTTTTT. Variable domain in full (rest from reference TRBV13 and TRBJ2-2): AAGVIQSPRHLIKEKRETATLKCYPIPRHDTVYWYQQGPGQDPQFLISFYEKMQSDKGSIPDRFSAQQFSDYHSELNMSSLELGDSALYFCASSSTTLAGPYTGELFFGEGSRLTVL.

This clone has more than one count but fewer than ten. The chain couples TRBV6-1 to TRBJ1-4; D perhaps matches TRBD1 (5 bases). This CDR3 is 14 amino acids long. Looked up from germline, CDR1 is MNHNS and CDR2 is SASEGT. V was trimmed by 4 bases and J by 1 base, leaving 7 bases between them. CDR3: CASSGQLTNEKLFF. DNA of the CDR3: TGTGCCAGCAGTGGACAGTTAACTAATGAAAAACTGTTTTTT.

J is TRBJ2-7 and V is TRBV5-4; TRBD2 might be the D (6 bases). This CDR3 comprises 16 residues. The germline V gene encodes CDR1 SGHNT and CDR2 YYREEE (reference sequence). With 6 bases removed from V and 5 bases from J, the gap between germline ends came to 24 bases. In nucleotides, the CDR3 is TGTGCCAGCAACAACCAAATTGGGCTAGCGACTAACGAGCAGTACTTC. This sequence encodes CASNNQIGLATNEQYF.

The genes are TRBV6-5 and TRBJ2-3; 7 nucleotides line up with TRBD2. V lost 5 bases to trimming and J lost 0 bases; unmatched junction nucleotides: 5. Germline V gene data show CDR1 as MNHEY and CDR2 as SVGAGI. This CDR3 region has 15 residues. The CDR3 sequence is CASSRLAPSTDTQYF. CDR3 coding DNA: TGTGCCAGCAGTAGACTAGCCCCTAGCACAGATACGCAGTATTTT.